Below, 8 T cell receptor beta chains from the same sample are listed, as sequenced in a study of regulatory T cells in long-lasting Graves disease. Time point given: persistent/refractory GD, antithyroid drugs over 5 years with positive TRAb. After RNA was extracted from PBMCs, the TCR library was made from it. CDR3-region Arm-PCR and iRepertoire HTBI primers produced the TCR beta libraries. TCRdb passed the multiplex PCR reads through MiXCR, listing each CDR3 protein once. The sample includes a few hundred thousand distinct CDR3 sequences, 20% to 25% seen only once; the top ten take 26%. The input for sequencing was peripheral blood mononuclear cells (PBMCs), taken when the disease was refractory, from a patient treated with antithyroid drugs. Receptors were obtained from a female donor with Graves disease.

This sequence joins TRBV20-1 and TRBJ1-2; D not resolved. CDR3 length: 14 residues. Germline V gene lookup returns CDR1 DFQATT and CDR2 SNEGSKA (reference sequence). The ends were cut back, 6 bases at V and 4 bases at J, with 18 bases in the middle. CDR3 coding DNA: TGCAGTGCCCGACGGGCAGTCTATAGCTATGGCTACACCTTC. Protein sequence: CSARRAVYSYGYTF.

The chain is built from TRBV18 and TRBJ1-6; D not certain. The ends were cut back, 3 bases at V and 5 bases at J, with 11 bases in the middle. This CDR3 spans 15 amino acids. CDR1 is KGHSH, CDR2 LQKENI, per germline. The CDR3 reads CASSPLASHNSPLHF. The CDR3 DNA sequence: TGTGCCAGCTCACCGCTAGCATCCCATAATTCACCCCTCCACTTT.

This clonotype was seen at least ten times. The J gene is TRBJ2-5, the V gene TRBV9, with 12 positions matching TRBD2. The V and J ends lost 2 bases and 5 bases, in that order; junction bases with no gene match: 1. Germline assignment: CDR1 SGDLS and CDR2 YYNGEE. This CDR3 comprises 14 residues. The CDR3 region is CASSVTSGRETQYF. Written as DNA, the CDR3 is TGTGCCAGCAGCGTCACTAGCGGGAGGGAGACCCAGTACTTC.

CDR3 bases: TGTGCCAGCAGCTTCGGTGGGGGAAGGGAGACCCAGTACTTC. It encodes CASSFGGGRETQYF. The genes are TRBV7-9 and TRBJ2-5; either TRBD1 or TRBD2 may fit D (5 bases each). Trimming stripped 3 bases from V and 5 bases from J, with 13 bases between. The CDR3 covers 14 residues. Germline V gives CDR1 SEHNR, CDR2 FQNEAQ (reference sequence).

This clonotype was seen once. CDR3 sequence: CASTEWDREFEKLFF. CDR3 nucleotide sequence: TGTGCCAGCACCGAATGGGACAGGGAATTCGAAAAACTGTTTTTT. The chain combines TRBV7-8 with TRBJ1-4; 9 bases are shared with TRBD1. CDR1 is SGHVS and CDR2 is FQNEAQ in the germline V gene. This CDR3 region has 15 residues. The V segment lost 7 bases and the J segment 8 bases; nucleotides outside the gene matches: 11.

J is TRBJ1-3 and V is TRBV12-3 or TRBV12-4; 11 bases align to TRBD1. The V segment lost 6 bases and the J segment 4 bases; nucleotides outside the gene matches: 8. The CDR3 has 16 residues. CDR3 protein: CASSFGQGARGNTIYF. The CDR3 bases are TGTGCCAGCAGCTTTGGACAGGGGGCACGAGGAAACACCATATATTTT.

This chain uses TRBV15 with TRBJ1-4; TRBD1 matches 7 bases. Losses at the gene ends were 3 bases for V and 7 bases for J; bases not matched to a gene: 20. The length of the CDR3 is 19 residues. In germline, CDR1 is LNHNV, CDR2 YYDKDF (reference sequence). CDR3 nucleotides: TGTGCCACCAGCAGTGGTACGGCCGGGACAGAGATCCGTGGTGAAAAACTGTTTTTT. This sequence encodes CATSSGTAGTEIRGEKLFF.

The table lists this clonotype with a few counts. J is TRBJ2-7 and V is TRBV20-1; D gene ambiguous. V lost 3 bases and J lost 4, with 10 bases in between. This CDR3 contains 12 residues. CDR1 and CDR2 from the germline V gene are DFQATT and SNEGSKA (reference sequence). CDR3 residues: CSASDFRYEQYF. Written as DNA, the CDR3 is TGCAGTGCTAGTGACTTCAGATACGAGCAGTACTTC.